Shown below are 23 T cell receptor beta chains from a single sample sequenced in a study of T-cell memory formation after mild COVID-19 (dated by TCRdb to the early 2020s). Library preparation employed 5' RACE. Reads for this sample came from an Illumina NovaSeq 6000. Starting from the raw public reads, TCRdb applied fastp trimming at Q25, assembled clones with MiXCR and retained in-frame beta chains. Entries are consolidated by CDR3 protein sequence, retaining the most common genes and DNA. The sample has approximately 580,000 distinct CDR3 sequences on record, around 20% of them singletons. In total, the top ten clones hold 9.5% to 15% of the sample. Sequencing input: PBMCs or a T cell subset sorted from them (not recorded which). The receptors shown here come from an adult woman who had mild COVID-19 (a few samples of this study predate the infection). The sample titles of this study are shuffled in the database, so cell type and time point are left out; the donor was told from shared clones.

This chain joins TRBV20-1 and TRBJ2-7; D possibly corresponds to TRBD1 (5 bases). Trimming cost V 1 base and J 9 bases, with 16 bases left between them. Germline CDR1 DFQATT, CDR2 SNEGSKA (reference sequence). CDR3 size: 13 residues. CDR3 coding DNA: TGCAGTGCTAGAGCCTCCTCAGGGTTGGGGCAGTACTTC. This sequence encodes CSARASSGLGQYF.

This clonotype was observed a few times. V gene TRBV6-1 combines with J gene TRBJ1-4; TRBD1 might be the D (5 bases). CDR1 and CDR2 (germline): MNHNS, SASEGT. V was shortened by 5 bases and J by 4 bases, with 11 bases between the two germline ends. CDR3 length equals 14 residues. The CDR3 loop is CASSRGGLNEKLFF. In nucleotides, the CDR3 is TGTGCCAGCAGTCGGGGGGGACTTAATGAAAAACTGTTTTTT.

The V and J genes are TRBV10-3 and TRBJ2-3; D gene uncertain. Trimming cost V 2 bases and J 6 bases, with 3 bases left between them. Germline values: CDR1 ENHRY, CDR2 SYGVKD. CDR3 length: 11 residues. In DNA, the CDR3 is TGTGCCATCAGTGAGCGGGATACGCAGTATTTT. This gives the protein CAISERDTQYF.

The CDR3 DNA sequence: TGTGCCAGCAGGCACGTGAGCTCCTACGAGCAGTACTTC. Amino acid sequence: CASRHVSSYEQYF. This chain joins TRBV7-8 and TRBJ2-7; no reliable D call. The germline gives CDR1 SGHVS, CDR2 FQNEAQ. CDR3 length: 13 residues. Between the trimmed V and J ends, which lost 6 bases and 0 bases, there was a span of 9 bases.

This chain connects TRBV11-2 to TRBJ2-5; 7 positions match TRBD1. The CDR3 totals 13 residues. Germline V CDR1 and CDR2: SGHAT, FQNNGV. After removal of 5 bases from V and 6 bases from J, the junction contained 6 bases not matched to a gene. The DNA of the CDR3 is TGTGCCAGCAGCACAGGGGTCCAGCAGACCCAGTACTTC. Translation: CASSTGVQQTQYF.

This sequence joins TRBV15 and TRBJ1-1; D might be TRBD1 (6 bases). Germline assignment: CDR1 LNHNV and CDR2 YYDKDF (reference sequence). Trimming removed 4 bases from V and 7 bases from J, with 16 bases in between. CDR3 length: 14 amino acids. CDR3 in amino acids: CATSNFRGADEAFF. CDR3 sequence (DNA): TGTGCCACCAGCAATTTCCGGGGGGCGGATGAAGCTTTCTTT.

This chain links TRBV20-1 with TRBJ1-3, with D perhaps matching TRBD1 (5 bases). The CDR3 runs to 16 residues. V lost 4 bases, J lost 4 bases, and 20 bases lay in between. Germline CDR1 DFQATT, CDR2 SNEGSKA (reference sequence). This CDR3 is CSAKRVEGARGNTIYF. Here the CDR3 DNA reads TGCAGTGCTAAACGAGTGGAAGGGGCGCGAGGAAACACCATATATTTT.

This clonotype was seen a few times. V is TRBV5-1 and J is TRBJ1-5, with D unresolved. The germline CDR1 and CDR2 sequences are SGHRS and YFSETQ. This CDR3 comprises 14 residues. Trimming stripped 3 bases from V and 5 bases from J, with 12 bases between. The CDR3 loop is CASSSDGGDQPQHF. For the CDR3, the DNA is TGCGCCAGCAGCTCGGACGGTGGGGATCAGCCCCAGCATTTT.

This chain links TRBV5-1 with TRBJ2-1, with 10 bases fitting TRBD1. This CDR3 region has 16 residues. V lost 3 bases and J lost 6; bases outside the gene matches: 9. CDR1 is SGHRS, CDR2 YFSETQ, per germline. The chain's CDR3 is CASSSSGDRGANEQFF. The DNA of the CDR3 is TGCGCCAGCAGCTCATCCGGGGACAGGGGTGCCAATGAGCAGTTCTTC.

The chain uses TRBV4-1 and TRBJ2-7; D may be TRBD1 (6 bases). V was pared by 4 bases and J by 8 bases, with 21 bases between. From germline, CDR1 is MGHRA and CDR2 YSYEKL. The CDR3 contains 15 residues. For the CDR3, the DNA is TGCGCCAGCAGCCCAGCACCGGGACAAACTACGAAGCAGTACTTC. Residues: CASSPAPGQTTKQYF.

This clonotype occurred a few times. This chain uses TRBV25-1 with TRBJ2-6, with D tentatively TRBD1 or TRBD2 (6 bases each). CDR1 MGHDK and CDR2 SYGVNS come from the germline V gene. The CDR3 extends over 17 amino acids. The CDR3 region has the DNA TGTGCGACGTCTAGGGGGGACTTAAGGTCTGGGGCCAACGTCCTGACTTTC. Translated: CATSRGDLRSGANVLTF.

This clonotype was observed at least ten times. The chain is built from TRBV12-3 or TRBV12-4 and TRBJ2-1; tentatively, D is TRBD2 (6 bases). V was pared by 5 bases and J by 0 bases, with 11 bases between. CDR3 length equals 15 residues. The CDR3 coding sequence is TGTGCCAGCAGTCCGGGAGATAGCTCCTACAATGAGCAGTTCTTC. Residues: CASSPGDSSYNEQFF.

This clonotype was seen a few times. The gene calls are TRBV6-6 and TRBJ2-3; D perhaps matches TRBD2 (6 bases). The CDR3 sequence is 17 residues long. Between the trimmed V and J ends, which lost 0 bases and 4 bases, there was a span of 17 bases. Germline lookup yields CDR1 MNHNY and CDR2 SVGAGI (reference sequence). The CDR3 protein is CASSYSGGRQQADTQYF. CDR3 sequence (DNA): TGTGCCAGCAGTTACTCCGGTGGGAGGCAGCAAGCAGATACGCAGTATTTT.

Here the CDR3 reads CASSYPPGQGYEQYF. The CDR3 DNA reads as TGTGCCAGCAGTTATCCTCCAGGACAGGGTTACGAGCAGTACTTC. The chain carries TRBV6-6 and TRBJ2-7; 8 bases match TRBD1. CDR3 size: 15 residues. Trimming at V came to 3 bases and at J to 4 bases, leaving 8 bases not matched to a gene. Germline V CDR1 and CDR2: MNHNY, SVGAGI (reference sequence).

This rearrangement joins TRBV2 to TRBJ2-7, with D unresolved. The V gene lost 1 base and the J gene lost 0 bases, with 4 bases spanning the gap. The V gene's germline CDR1 is SNHLY and CDR2 FYNNEI. This CDR3 is 13 amino acids long. The CDR3 DNA is TGTGCCAGCAGTGAAGAGTACTCCTACGAGCAGTACTTC. Translated: CASSEEYSYEQYF.

This rearrangement joins TRBV4-3 to TRBJ2-2, with D uncertain. Per the germline V gene, CDR1 is LGHNA and CDR2 is YSLEER. This CDR3 is 17 amino acids long. The V end lost 0 bases, the J end lost 0 bases, and 11 bases lay between the germline ends. The DNA for the CDR3 is TGCGCCAGCAGCCAAGAAAGGTCACGGACGAACACCGGGGAGCTGTTTTTT. This codes for CASSQERSRTNTGELFF.

The chain has TRBV20-1 and TRBJ1-6; the D gene is possibly TRBD1 (5 bases). From germline, CDR1 is DFQATT and CDR2 SNEGSKA (reference sequence). This CDR3 region has 15 residues. V was pared by 0 bases and J by 5 bases, with 11 bases between. CDR3 amino acids: CSARDFGTDNSPLHF. CDR3 nucleotide sequence: TGCAGTGCTAGAGATTTCGGGACGGATAATTCACCCCTCCACTTT.

The gene calls are TRBV11-2 and TRBJ1-1; no reliable D call. The ends were cut back, 1 base at V and 2 bases at J, with 8 bases in the middle. This CDR3 is 14 amino acids long. The germline gives CDR1 SGHAT, CDR2 FQNNGV. The CDR3 DNA sequence: TGTGCCAGCAGCTTAGGTAACGCAAACACTGAAGCTTTCTTT. It is translated as CASSLGNANTEAFF.

V is TRBV4-3 and J is TRBJ1-1; D uncertain. The CDR3 spans 16 residues. Germline loops: CDR1 LGHNA, CDR2 YSLEER. The V gene lost 1 base and the J gene lost 3 bases, with 15 bases spanning the gap. This CDR3 reads CASSQVSLPSYTEAFF. CDR3 bases: TGCGCCAGCAGCCAAGTTAGTCTCCCGTCCTACACTGAAGCTTTCTTT.

This clonotype was observed a few times. V gene TRBV28 combines with J gene TRBJ2-1; D gene uncertain. The germline V and J ends were trimmed by 7 bases and 3 bases, with 16 bases remaining between them. In germline, CDR1 is MDHEN, CDR2 SYDVKM. The CDR3 sequence is 15 residues long. The CDR3 nucleotides are TGTGCCAGCAACCTCAGGACGGCCTACTACAATGAGCAGTTCTTC. It encodes CASNLRTAYYNEQFF.

V gene TRBV5-1 combines with J gene TRBJ2-5; TRBD1 agrees at 7 bases. J lost 5 bases, V lost 6 bases, and 7 bases had no gene match. The length of the CDR3 is 13 residues. The germline CDR1 and CDR2 sequences are SGHRS and YFSETQ. For the CDR3, the DNA is TGCGCCAGCATCGAGACAGGGAGTGAGACCCAGTACTTC. Residues: CASIETGSETQYF.

The chain couples TRBV13 to TRBJ1-2; perhaps TRBD1 as D (5 bases). The CDR3 totals 15 residues. V was shortened by 5 bases and J by 5 bases, with 18 bases between the two germline ends. Germline V gene lookup returns CDR1 PRHDT and CDR2 FYEKMQ (reference sequence). DNA for the CDR3: TGTGCCAGCAGCCTCGGGGCAGGGCGGTTTTATGGCTACACCTTC. Translating it yields CASSLGAGRFYGYTF.

In this sample, this clonotype turned up a few times. The rearrangement links TRBV2 to TRBJ2-1; D is unclear. CDR3 length equals 11 residues. Germline lookup yields CDR1 SNHLY and CDR2 FYNNEI. V shed 7 bases and J shed 3 bases, with 4 bases lying between them. CDR3 sequence: CASTVYNEQFF. CDR3 nucleotides: TGTGCCAGCACTGTCTACAATGAGCAGTTCTTC.